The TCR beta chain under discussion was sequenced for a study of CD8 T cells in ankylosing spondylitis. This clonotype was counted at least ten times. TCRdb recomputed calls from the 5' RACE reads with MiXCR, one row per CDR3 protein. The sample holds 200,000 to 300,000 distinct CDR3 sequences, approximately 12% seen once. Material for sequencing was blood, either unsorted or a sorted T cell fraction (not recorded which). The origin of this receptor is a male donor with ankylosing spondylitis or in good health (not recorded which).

The CDR3 nucleotides read TGTGCCAGCAGCACCAGGGAAAACATTCAGTACTTC. Translated, it gives CASSTRENIQYF. The V and J genes are TRBV13 and TRBJ2-4, with D possibly TRBD1 on 5 matching bases. Germline V CDR1 and CDR2: PRHDT, FYEKMQ (reference sequence). V gave up 5 bases and J gave up 5 bases, with 7 bases separating them. The CDR3 has 12 amino acids.